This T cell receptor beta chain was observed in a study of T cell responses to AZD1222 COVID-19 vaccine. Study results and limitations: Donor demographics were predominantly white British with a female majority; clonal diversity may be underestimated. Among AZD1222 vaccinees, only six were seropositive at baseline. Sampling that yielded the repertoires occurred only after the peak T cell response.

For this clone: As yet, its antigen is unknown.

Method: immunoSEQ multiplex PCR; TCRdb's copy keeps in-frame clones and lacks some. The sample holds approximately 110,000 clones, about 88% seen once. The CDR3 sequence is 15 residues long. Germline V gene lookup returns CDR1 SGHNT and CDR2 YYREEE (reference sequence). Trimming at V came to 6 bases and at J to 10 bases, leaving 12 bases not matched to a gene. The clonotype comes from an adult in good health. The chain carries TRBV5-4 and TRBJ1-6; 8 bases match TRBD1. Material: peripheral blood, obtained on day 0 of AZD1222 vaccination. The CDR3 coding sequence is TGTGCCAGCACCCGGACAGGGCTGGGGGGGTCACCCCTCCACTTT. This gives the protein CASTRTGLGGSPLHF. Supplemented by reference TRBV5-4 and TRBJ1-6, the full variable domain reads ETGVTQSPTHLIKTRGQQVTLRCSSQSGHNTVSWYQQALGQGPQFIFQYYREEENGRGNFPPRFSGLQFPNYSSELNVNALELDDSALYLCASTRTGLGGSPLHFGNGTRLTVT.